The rows below give T cell receptor beta chains drawn from one sample of a study of beta chain features in type 1 diabetes. Assay: immunoSEQ multiplex PCR; the TCRdb copy retains only in-frame clones and omits some. The sample records 430,000 or so clones, over 9.5% being singletons. Sample: naive CD4+ T cells from blood. Every receptor here comes from a young woman in good health. Each CDR3 is given without its conserved first and last residue.

CDR3aa: ASSLVGQGYGYT
len: 12
v_gene: TRBV7-9

CDR3aa: ASSQDGVYGYT
len: 11
v_gene: TRBV4-2

CDR3aa: ASSLESGHYNEQF
len: 13
v_gene: TRBV5-1

CDR3aa: ARRRTPNSGANVLT
len: 14
v_gene: TRBV2

CDR3aa: SVGQGTGGNTIY
len: 12
v_gene: TRBV29-1

CDR3aa: ASSQVFARNIQY
len: 12
v_gene: TRBV4-2

CDR3aa: ASSPTGLKETQY
len: 12
v_gene: TRBV7-2

CDR3aa: ASTDLWANVLT
len: 11
v_gene: TRBV5-1

CDR3aa: ASSLIQGRTDTQY
len: 13
v_gene: TRBV7-2

CDR3aa: ASSLGQANTEAF
len: 12
v_gene: TRBV5-4

CDR3aa: ASSFGASGANVLT
len: 13
v_gene: TRBV5-6

CDR3aa: AWGAGAPRYGYT
len: 12
v_gene: TRBV30

CDR3aa: ASSPDGSYGYT
len: 11
v_gene: TRBV5-1

CDR3aa: ASSSRTSNTGELF
len: 13
v_gene: TRBV9

CDR3aa: ASSFGQGGETQY
len: 12
v_gene: TRBV5-1

CDR3aa: ASSPAPQRGGNEQF
len: 14
v_gene: TRBV18

CDR3aa: ASSVTGREQY
len: 10
v_gene: TRBV2

CDR3aa: ASSRGQSSTDTQY
len: 13
v_gene: TRBV7-3

CDR3aa: ATAPEYSNQPQH
len: 12
v_gene: TRBV2

CDR3aa: ASRLGPVLIHYGYT
len: 14
v_gene: TRBV12-2

CDR3aa: ASSKDRDSVTEAF
len: 13
v_gene: TRBV21-1

CDR3aa: ASSPTGDGYT
len: 10
v_gene: TRBV18

CDR3aa: ASSFQANEKLF
len: 11
v_gene: TRBV5-4

CDR3aa: ASKGLTGGSNQPQH
len: 14
v_gene: TRBV14

CDR3aa: ASSQDPQGASTDTQY
len: 15
v_gene: TRBV4-1

CDR3aa: AWSVSGGGEKLF
len: 12
v_gene: TRBV30

CDR3aa: ASSWTDSGGEQF
len: 12
v_gene: TRBV7-9

CDR3aa: ASSLSLMGVNTEAF
len: 14
v_gene: TRBV7-8

CDR3aa: ASWPRGSVTSTDTQY
len: 15
v_gene: TRBV28

CDR3aa: ASSGEADTQY
len: 10
v_gene: TRBV5-1

CDR3aa: ASSQGLASAHNEQF
len: 14
v_gene: TRBV4-3

CDR3aa: ASSLAVRVNTDTQY
len: 14
v_gene: TRBV7-2

CDR3aa: ASSLGVLSGSWTQY
len: 14
v_gene: TRBV7-2

CDR3aa: ASSEREGSTDTQY
len: 13
v_gene: TRBV9

CDR3aa: ASSQTWGRGNEQY
len: 13
v_gene: TRBV11-3

CDR3aa: ASSLVAGNTIY
len: 11
v_gene: TRBV7-2

CDR3aa: ASSLHPYGYT
len: 10
v_gene: TRBV28

CDR3aa: SVLDRVDGNTIY
len: 12
v_gene: TRBV29-1

CDR3aa: ATASGSGPGNEQF
len: 13
v_gene: TRBV9

CDR3aa: ASSIGQSSYNEQF
len: 13
v_gene: TRBV19

CDR3aa: ARRLERSTDTQY
len: 12
v_gene: TRBV5-4

CDR3aa: ASSGLMNTEAF
len: 11
v_gene: TRBV9

CDR3aa: ASSLLGSGEQF
len: 11
v_gene: TRBV11-2

CDR3aa: ASSPDSDQETQY
len: 12
v_gene: TRBV7-2

CDR3aa: ASSTRWETQY
len: 10
v_gene: TRBV7-6

CDR3aa: ASSLLGTGEETQY
len: 13
v_gene: TRBV5-6

CDR3aa: ASSPYLAGGGTDTQY
len: 15
v_gene: TRBV18

CDR3aa: ASQPKTQY
len: 8
v_gene: TRBV6-5

CDR3aa: ATSRIVTGDETQY
len: 13
v_gene: TRBV15

CDR3aa: ASSQFRRENTEAF
len: 13
v_gene: TRBV14